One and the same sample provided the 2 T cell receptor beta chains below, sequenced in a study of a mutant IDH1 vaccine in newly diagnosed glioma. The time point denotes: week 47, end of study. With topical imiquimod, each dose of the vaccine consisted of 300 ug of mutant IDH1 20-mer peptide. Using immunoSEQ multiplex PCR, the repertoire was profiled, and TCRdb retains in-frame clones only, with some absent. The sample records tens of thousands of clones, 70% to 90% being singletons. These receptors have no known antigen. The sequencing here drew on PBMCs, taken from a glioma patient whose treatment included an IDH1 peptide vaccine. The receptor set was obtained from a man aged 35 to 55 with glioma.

The CDR3 is CASSLVLAGGGADTQYF. The CDR3 nucleotides are TGTGCCAGCAGTTTGGTCCTAGCGGGAGGTGGGGCAGATACGCAGTATTTT. This chain uses TRBV28 with TRBJ2-3, with TRBD2 matching 11 bases. CDR3 size: 17 residues. CDR1 and CDR2 (germline): MDHEN, SYDVKM. J was trimmed by 4 bases and V by 3 bases; bases with no gene match: 9.

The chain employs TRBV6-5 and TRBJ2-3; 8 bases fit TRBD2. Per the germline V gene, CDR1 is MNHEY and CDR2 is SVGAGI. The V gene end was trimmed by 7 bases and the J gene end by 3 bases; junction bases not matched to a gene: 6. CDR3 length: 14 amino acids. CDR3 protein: CASTSGGGTDTQYF. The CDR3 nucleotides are TGTGCCAGCACTTCCGGGGGGGGGACAGATACGCAGTATTTT.